The clone carrying this T cell receptor (beta chain) was observed a single time. The sample originates from a study of spatial heterogeneity in lung cancer. A unique molecular identifier was carried by every single TCR cDNA molecule. TCRdb reprocessed the 5' RACE reads with MiXCR, giving one entry per CDR3 protein. The sample has about 94,000 distinct CDR3 sequences, approximately 19% seen once. The CDR3 contains 20 residues. The V and J ends lost 0 bases and 4 bases, in that order; junction bases with no gene match: 15. Germline-derived CDR1 and CDR2 are WSHSY and SAAADI. Indicated time point: blood at routine non-recurrence follow-up after resection.

The chain couples TRBV10-2 to TRBJ2-1; 10 bases match TRBD2. The receptor comes from a male donor with early-stage non-small cell lung cancer. This specimen consisted of PBMCs, obtained at follow-up. Here the CDR3 DNA reads TGCGCCAGCAGTGAGTCGATCGGTAGGACTAGCGGAGGGGATTACAATGAGCAGTTCTTC. Translating gives CASSESIGRTSGGDYNEQFF.